Listed below are T cell receptor beta chains from one sample, sequenced in a study of T cell changes during pregnancy in multiple sclerosis. The assay was immunoSEQ multiplex PCR, and TCRdb's table has in-frame clones only and misses some. The sample carries 50,000 to 65,000 clones, roughly nine tenths recorded once. The sequenced sample was CD4+ T cells from peripheral blood mononuclear cells, obtained in the first trimester of pregnancy. The receptors here all came from a female donor with multiple sclerosis, enrolled in a pregnancy study. The CDR3 runs from the conserved cysteine through the conserved F or W. The D gene is left open where the match is weak. Where a row states a size, it is once, few, many or the class of an expanded clone; other rows omit it.

d_gene	abundance	v_gene	j_gene	len	CDR3nt	CDR3aa
TRBD1	NA	TRBV19	TRBJ1-1	14	TGTGCCAGTATGCCGACAGGGGGTTGGGCTGAAGCTTTCTTT	CASMPTGGWAEAFF
TRBD1	NA	TRBV7-2	TRBJ1-3	17	TGTGCCAGCAGCCCATATGGGACAGGGAACTCTGGAAACACCATATATTTT	CASSPYGTGNSGNTIYF
NA	once	TRBV5-1	TRBJ2-7	16	TGCGCCAGCAGCTTCAACAGCGGAGAAACCTCCTACGAGCAGTACTTC	CASSFNSGETSYEQYF
NA	NA	TRBV30	TRBJ1-3	15	TGTGCCTGGAGTGTACGCTCGAGGGCTGGAAACACCATATATTTT	CAWSVRSRAGNTIYF
NA	once	TRBV5-6	TRBJ2-2	14	TGTGCCAGCAGCTTGGGTCCCGGCACCGGGGAGCTGTTTTTT	CASSLGPGTGELFF
TRBD1	NA	TRBV19	TRBJ1-2	14	TGTGCCAGTAGTGTCCGGGACAGGGGCGGTGGCTACACCTTC	CASSVRDRGGGYTF
TRBD1	NA	TRBV15	TRBJ2-7	15	TGTGCCACCAGCAGATCTATCAGGGGGTCATACGAGCAGTACTTC	CATSRSIRGSYEQYF
NA	few	TRBV9	TRBJ1-1	11	TGTGCCAGCAGCACAGGCCCTGAAGCTTTCTTT	CASSTGPEAFF
TRBD1	NA	TRBV5-4	TRBJ1-1	16	TGTGCCAGCAGCCAAAAGGGGACAGGGGTTGGCACTGAAGCTTTCTTT	CASSQKGTGVGTEAFF
NA	NA	TRBV5-6	TRBJ2-5	17	TGTGCCAGCAGCTTGTACCACGGCGGCGGAGCTCAAGAGACCCAGTACTTC	CASSLYHGGGAQETQYF
TRBD1	NA	TRBV5-8	TRBJ1-4	17	TGTGCCAGCAGCTCCGGGACAGGGAGGCCTAAGGATGAAAAACTGTTTTTT	CASSSGTGRPKDEKLFF
NA	NA	TRBV7-8	TRBJ1-1	14	TGTGCCAGCAGCTTAGTTGGAGGCAACACTGAAGCTTTCTTT	CASSLVGGNTEAFF
TRBD2	NA	TRBV19	TRBJ2-2	15	TGTGCCAGCTGTAGCGGGGGGGCGAACACCGGGGAGCTGTTTTTT	CASCSGGANTGELFF
TRBD1	NA	TRBV19	TRBJ1-1	14	TGTGCCAGCCACTTCCAGGGGGCGCGAACTGAAGCTTTCTTT	CASHFQGARTEAFF
NA	NA	TRBV19	TRBJ1-3	15	TGTGCCAGTAGTCCCCAAACAGGGATCGGAAACACCATATATTTT	CASSPQTGIGNTIYF
NA	NA	TRBV5-4	TRBJ2-3	15	TGTGCCAGCAGCTTGGCAGGGACTAGCACAGATACGCAGTATTTT	CASSLAGTSTDTQYF
NA	NA	TRBV7-3	TRBJ2-5	13	TGTGCCAGCAGCTTAACGGTACGGGAGACCCAGTACTTC	CASSLTVRETQYF
NA	few	TRBV19	TRBJ2-7	12	TGTGCCAGTAGTATCCAGGGCTACGAGCAGTACTTC	CASSIQGYEQYF
NA	once	TRBV11-3	TRBJ1-2	11	TGTGCCAGCAGCTCCCTCGGTGGCTACACCTTC	CASSSLGGYTF
NA	NA	TRBV5-6	TRBJ1-6	16	TGTGCCAGCAGAATCGGCCCAGGGGCAATTGTGTCACCCCTCCACTTT	CASRIGPGAIVSPLHF
NA	NA	TRBV11-1	TRBJ1-1	15	TGTGCCAGCAGCTTATCGGCAGGGCTGAACACTGAAGCTTTCTTT	CASSLSAGLNTEAFF
TRBD1	NA	TRBV19	TRBJ1-1	17	TGTGCCAGTAGCCTAACCGGGACAGGGGACTGGAACACTGAAGCTTTCTTT	CASSLTGTGDWNTEAFF
TRBD1	NA	TRBV5-4	TRBJ2-3	15	TGTGCCAGCAGCACTACAGGGGCTAGCACAGATACGCAGTATTTT	CASSTTGASTDTQYF
TRBD1	NA	TRBV5-1	TRBJ2-1	15	TGCGCCAGCAGCTTGGGGACAGGGGAAAGGGCTGAGCAGTTCTTC	CASSLGTGERAEQFF
NA	NA	TRBV7-6	TRBJ2-3	17	TGTGCCAGCAGCCCCGCCGGGGGGCGGGGGACCACAGATACGCAGTATTTT	CASSPAGGRGTTDTQYF
TRBD2	NA	TRBV6-4	TRBJ2-3	15	TGTGCCAGCTCCCTAGCGGGGGGGGAGTCAGATACGCAGTATTTT	CASSLAGGESDTQYF
TRBD1	NA	TRBV7-3	TRBJ1-6	14	TGTGCCAGCAGCTTAGGGGACAGTAGTTCACCCCTCCACTTT	CASSLGDSSSPLHF
NA	NA	TRBV7-2	TRBJ2-3	14	TGTGCCAGCACCTCAACGGGGGGCACAGATACGCAGTATTTT	CASTSTGGTDTQYF
NA	NA	TRBV5-6	TRBJ1-4	15	TGTGCCAGCAGCTTCAGGGGTCCCGTTATGGAAAAACTGTTTTTT	CASSFRGPVMEKLFF
NA	once	TRBV2	TRBJ1-5	15	TGTGCCAGCAGTCGAACGGACAGTAACAATCAGCCCCAGCATTTT	CASSRTDSNNQPQHF